The rows below give T cell receptor beta chains drawn from one sample of a study of blood T cell repertoires in COVID-19. Repertoires were generated with immunoSEQ multiplex PCR, while TCRdb's copy carries only in-frame clones and drops some. The sample shows approximately 150,000 clones, more than 75% of them seen only once. What was sequenced was peripheral blood. The receptors were gathered from a woman aged 80 or older with COVID-19, enrolled during active disease. CDR3s include the opening cysteine and the closing phenylalanine or tryptophan. The D gene is left open where the match is weak. Expanded clones are given a class, and other clones once, few, many or no size at all.

J gene,V gene,CDR3 length,D gene,clone size,CDR3 protein,CDR3 DNA
TRBJ1-5,TRBV7-9,17,-,-,CASSLLTAGNSNQPQHF,TGTGCCAGCAGCTTATTGACAGCGGGGAATAGCAATCAGCCCCAGCATTTT
TRBJ2-3,TRBV7-6,17,TRBD2,-,CASSLRLAGGLTDTQYF,TGTGCCAGCAGCCTCCGACTAGCGGGAGGTCTCACAGATACGCAGTATTTT
TRBJ2-1,TRBV7-2,15,-,-,CASSPRGLGLGEQFF,TGTGCCAGCAGCCCAAGAGGGCTAGGGTTAGGTGAGCAGTTCTTC
TRBJ2-1,TRBV5-5,19,TRBD2,-,CASSGLGVSGTSGTTEQFF,TGTGCCAGCAGCGGCTTGGGGGTCTCCGGGACTAGCGGTACCACGGAGCAGTTCTTC
TRBJ2-1,TRBV28,12,-,-,CASSLSVDEQFF,TGTGCCAGCAGTTTATCCGTCGATGAGCAGTTCTTC
TRBJ1-2,TRBV6-1,12,-,-,CASSELGGGYTF,TGTGCCAGCAGTGAATTGGGGGGTGGCTACACCTTC
TRBJ1-2,TRBV5-1,12,-,-,CASSITGYGYTF,TGCGCCAGCAGCATAACAGGGTATGGCTACACCTTC
TRBJ2-2,TRBV2,17,TRBD2,-,CASREGLAGVYTGELFF,TGTGCCAGCAGGGAGGGACTAGCGGGAGTTTACACCGGGGAGCTGTTTTTT
TRBJ1-2,TRBV29-1,12,TRBD1,few,CSAGDSLYGYTF,TGCAGCGCCGGGGACAGTTTATATGGCTACACCTTC
TRBJ2-2,TRBV9,15,-,few,CASSGLASSTGELFF,TGTGCCAGCAGCGGCTTAGCGAGTTCCACCGGGGAGCTGTTTTTT
TRBJ2-3,TRBV7-3,15,-,-,CASSLAGSLSDTQYF,TGTGCCAGCAGCTTAGCAGGGTCGTTATCAGATACGCAGTATTTT
TRBJ2-2,TRBV29-1,13,-,-,CSVRTGGSGELFF,TGCAGCGTTAGGACCGGAGGGTCCGGGGAGCTGTTTTTT
TRBJ1-2,TRBV5-1,13,-,-,CASSSGEYYGYTF,TGCGCCAGCAGCTCGGGAGAATACTATGGCTACACCTTC
TRBJ1-2,TRBV6-2/TRBV6-3,15,-,once,CASSYSTGGVYGYTF,TGTGCCAGCAGTTACTCGACGGGGGGCGTCTATGGCTACACCTTC
TRBJ1-4,TRBV27,14,-,-,CASSNRVPPEKLFF,TGTGCCAGCAGTAACAGGGTCCCTCCAGAAAAACTGTTTTTT
TRBJ2-6,TRBV21-1,18,-,-,CASGRDRGRLSGANVLTF,TGTGCCAGCGGCCGGGACAGGGGGCGCCTATCAGGGGCCAACGTCCTGACTTTC
TRBJ1-2,TRBV28,14,-,few,CASSFGRANYGYTF,TGTGCCAGCAGTTTCGGTAGAGCTAACTATGGCTACACCTTC
TRBJ1-6,TRBV7-9,12,-,-,CASVQGNSPLHF,TGTGCCAGCGTGCAGGGCAATTCACCCCTCCACTTT
TRBJ2-1,TRBV18,17,TRBD1,-,CASSPMSGGKTYNEQFF,TGTGCCAGCTCACCGATGTCAGGGGGCAAAACCTACAATGAGCAGTTCTTC
TRBJ1-2,TRBV19,15,-,-,CASSIWPVSGYGYTF,TGTGCCAGTAGTATTTGGCCGGTTTCGGGTTATGGCTACACCTTC
TRBJ2-3,TRBV19,16,TRBD2,-,CASTQVASGSTDTQYF,TGTGCCAGTACTCAGGTCGCTAGCGGTAGCACAGATACGCAGTATTTT
TRBJ2-7,TRBV7-8,18,TRBD2,-,CASSWTSGRASRSYEQYF,TGTGCCAGCAGCTGGACTAGCGGGAGGGCTTCTCGGAGTTACGAGCAGTACTTC
TRBJ2-2,TRBV6-5,14,TRBD1,-,CASSRDSTAGELFF,TGTGCCAGCTCCCGGGACAGCACCGCCGGGGAGCTGTTTTTT
TRBJ1-2,TRBV28,11,-,-,CATQANYGYTF,TGTGCCACACAAGCGAACTATGGCTACACCTTC
TRBJ2-5,TRBV7-2,15,TRBD2,-,CASSPGRGVQETQYF,TGTGCCAGCAGCCCCGGGAGGGGAGTACAAGAGACCCAGTACTTC
TRBJ2-3,TRBV6-5,13,TRBD2,-,CASGGLATDTQYF,TGTGCCAGCGGGGGACTAGCCACAGATACGCAGTATTTT
TRBJ2-7,TRBV19,15,-,-,CASSIGAGHYYEQYF,TGTGCCAGTAGTATAGGAGCGGGTCATTACTACGAGCAGTACTTC
TRBJ2-6,TRBV7-8,16,-,-,CASSQEVGAGANVLTF,TGTGCCAGCAGCCAAGAAGTCGGGGCTGGGGCCAACGTCCTGACTTTC
TRBJ2-1,TRBV3-1/TRBV3-2,14,TRBD2,-,CASSQLADLNEQFF,TGTGCCAGCAGCCAACTAGCGGACCTCAATGAGCAGTTCTTC
TRBJ1-5,TRBV27,14,-,-,CASSLGGVHQPQHF,TGTGCCAGCAGTTTAGGAGGGGTACATCAGCCCCAGCATTTT
TRBJ2-5,TRBV9,14,-,-,CASSVGTNQETQYF,TGTGCCAGCAGCGTAGGGACAAATCAAGAGACCCAGTACTTC
TRBJ2-5,TRBV18,16,-,-,CASSPLGQRAQETQYF,TGTGCCAGCTCACCACTTGGACAGAGAGCCCAAGAGACCCAGTACTTC
TRBJ2-1,TRBV5-1,15,-,-,CASSLVGEGNNEQFF,TGCGCCAGCAGCTTAGTGGGAGAAGGAAACAATGAGCAGTTCTTC
TRBJ1-2,TRBV29-1,13,-,few,CSVRAGAAYGYTF,TGCAGCGTGCGAGCGGGGGCTGCCTATGGCTACACCTTC
TRBJ2-3,TRBV29-1,18,TRBD2,-,CSVEVFGQREIGTDTQYF,TGCAGCGTTGAAGTCTTCGGGCAGCGGGAGATCGGCACAGATACGCAGTATTTT
TRBJ2-3,TRBV7-2,16,TRBD2,-,CASSSLAGGPADTQYF,TGTGCCAGCAGCTCTCTAGCGGGAGGGCCAGCAGATACGCAGTATTTT
TRBJ2-2,TRBV28,14,TRBD2,-,CASSSGTNTGELFF,TGTGCCAGCTCTAGCGGGACAAACACCGGGGAGCTGTTTTTT
TRBJ2-4,TRBV5-1,14,-,-,CASSSSTGKNIQYF,TGCGCCAGCAGCTCAAGTACGGGCAAAAACATTCAGTACTTC
TRBJ2-3,TRBV9,16,-,-,CASSVAAQGRTDTQYF,TGTGCCAGCAGCGTAGCTGCACAGGGCCGCACAGATACGCAGTATTTT
TRBJ2-6,TRBV10-3,15,-,-,CAIRYQSSGANVLTF,TGTGCCATCAGATACCAGTCCTCTGGGGCCAACGTCCTGACTTTC
TRBJ2-3,TRBV7-2,16,TRBD2,once,CASSLALAGESDTQYF,TGTGCCAGCAGCTTAGCTCTAGCGGGAGAATCAGATACGCAGTATTTT
TRBJ2-7,TRBV3-1/TRBV3-2,14,-,-,CASSQGEGAHEQYF,TGTGCCAGCAGCCAAGGGGAAGGGGCCCACGAGCAGTACTTC
TRBJ2-5,TRBV18,13,-,-,CASSPAWRETQYF,TGTGCCAGCTCACCTGCCTGGAGAGAGACCCAGTACTTC
TRBJ1-1,TRBV5-1,14,TRBD1,once,CASSSGQMNTEAFF,TGCGCCAGCAGCTCGGGACAGATGAACACTGAAGCTTTCTTT
TRBJ1-1,TRBV19,15,-,-,CASSIARGRNTEAFF,TGTGCCAGTAGTATAGCTAGGGGTCGGAACACTGAAGCTTTCTTT
TRBJ2-2,TRBV29-1,15,TRBD2,-,CSVHGTSGRVGELFF,TGCAGCGTTCACGGGACTAGCGGGAGAGTCGGGGAGCTGTTTTTT
TRBJ1-3,TRBV19,15,-,-,CASTQTALSGNTIYF,TGTGCCAGTACTCAAACTGCTCTCTCTGGAAACACCATATATTTT
TRBJ2-3,TRBV9,15,-,-,CASSKVGASTDTQYF,TGTGCCAGCAGTAAGGTAGGGGCAAGCACAGATACGCAGTATTTT
TRBJ1-1,TRBV29-1,13,-,-,CSVWTNRNTEAFF,TGCAGCGTCTGGACAAACCGTAACACTGAAGCTTTCTTT
TRBJ2-1,TRBV24-1,16,TRBD2,-,CATSDRGGHPDNEQFF,TGTGCCACCAGTGACCGGGGGGGCCATCCTGACAATGAGCAGTTCTTC
TRBJ2-5,TRBV25-1,14,TRBD2,-,CASSASTWRESQYF,TGTGCCAGCAGTGCTTCAACCTGGCGGGAGAGCCAGTACTTC
TRBJ2-2,TRBV6-6,12,-,-,CALRLNTGELFF,TGTGCCCTCAGGCTGAACACCGGGGAGCTGTTTTTT
TRBJ2-5,TRBV9,14,-,-,CASSVDSWAETQYF,TGTGCCAGCAGCGTAGACAGCTGGGCGGAGACCCAGTACTTC
TRBJ1-2,TRBV28,13,TRBD1,-,CASSQQGNYGYTF,TGTGCCAGCAGTCAACAGGGGAACTATGGCTACACCTTC
TRBJ1-4,TRBV6-5,13,TRBD1,-,CASSGTVGEKLFF,TGTGCCAGCAGCGGGACAGTTGGAGAAAAACTGTTTTTT